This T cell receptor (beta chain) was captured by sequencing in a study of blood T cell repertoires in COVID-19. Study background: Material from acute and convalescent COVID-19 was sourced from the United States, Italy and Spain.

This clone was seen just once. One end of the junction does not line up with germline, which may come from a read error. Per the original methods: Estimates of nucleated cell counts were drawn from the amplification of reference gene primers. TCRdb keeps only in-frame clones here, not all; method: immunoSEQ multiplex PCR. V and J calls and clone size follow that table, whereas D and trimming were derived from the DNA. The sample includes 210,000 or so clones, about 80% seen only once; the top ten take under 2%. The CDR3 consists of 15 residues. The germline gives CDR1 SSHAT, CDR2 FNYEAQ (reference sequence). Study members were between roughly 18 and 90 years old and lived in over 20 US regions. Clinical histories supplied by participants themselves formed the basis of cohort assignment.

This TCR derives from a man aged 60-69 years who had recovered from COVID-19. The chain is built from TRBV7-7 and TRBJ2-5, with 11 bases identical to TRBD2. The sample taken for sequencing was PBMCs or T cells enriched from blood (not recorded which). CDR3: CASSPGTSGSETQYF. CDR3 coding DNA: TGTGCTAGCAGCCCCGGGACTAGCGGATCTGAGACCCAGTACTTC.